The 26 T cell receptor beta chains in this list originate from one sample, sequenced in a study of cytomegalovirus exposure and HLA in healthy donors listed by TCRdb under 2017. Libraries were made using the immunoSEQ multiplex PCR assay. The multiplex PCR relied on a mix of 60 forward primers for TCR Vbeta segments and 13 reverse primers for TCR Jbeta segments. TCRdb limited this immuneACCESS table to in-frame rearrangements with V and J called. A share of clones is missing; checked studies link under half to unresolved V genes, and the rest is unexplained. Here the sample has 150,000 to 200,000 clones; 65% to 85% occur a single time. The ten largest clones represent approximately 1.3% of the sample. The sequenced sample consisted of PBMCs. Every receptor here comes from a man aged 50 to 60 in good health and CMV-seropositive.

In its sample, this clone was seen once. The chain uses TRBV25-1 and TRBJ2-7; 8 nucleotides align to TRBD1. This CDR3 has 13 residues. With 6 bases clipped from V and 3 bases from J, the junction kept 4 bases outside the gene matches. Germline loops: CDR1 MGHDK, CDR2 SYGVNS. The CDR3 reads CASRSDRDYEQYF. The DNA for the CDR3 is TGTGCCAGCAGATCGGACAGGGACTACGAGCAGTACTTC.

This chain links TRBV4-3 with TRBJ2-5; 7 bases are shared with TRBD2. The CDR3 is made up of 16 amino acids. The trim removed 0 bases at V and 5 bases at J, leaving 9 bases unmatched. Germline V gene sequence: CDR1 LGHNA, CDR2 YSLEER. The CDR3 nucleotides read TGCGCCAGCAGCCAAGATTCGGCGGGAGTATTGGAGACCCAGTACTTC. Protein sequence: CASSQDSAGVLETQYF.

The CDR3 here is CASRSGLAGPGELFF. CDR3 coding DNA: TGTGCCAGCAGGTCGGGACTAGCGGGCCCCGGGGAGCTGTTTTTT. The chain couples TRBV6-5 to TRBJ2-2, with TRBD2 matching 12 bases. The CDR3 contains 15 residues. V trimming: 6 bases; J trimming: 6 bases; junction bases outside the gene matches: 5. Germline V gives CDR1 MNHEY, CDR2 SVGAGI.

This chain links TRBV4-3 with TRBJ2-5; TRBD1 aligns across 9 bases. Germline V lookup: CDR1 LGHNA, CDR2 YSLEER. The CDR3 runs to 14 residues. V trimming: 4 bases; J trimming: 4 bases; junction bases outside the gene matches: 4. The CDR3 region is CASSPDRGGETQYF. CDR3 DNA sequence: TGCGCCAGCAGCCCGGACAGGGGCGGAGAGACCCAGTACTTC.

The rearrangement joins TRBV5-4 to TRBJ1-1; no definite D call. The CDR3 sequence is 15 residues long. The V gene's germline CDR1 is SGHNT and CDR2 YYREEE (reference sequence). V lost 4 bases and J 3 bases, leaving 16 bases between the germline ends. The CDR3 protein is CASSPPGSRDTEAFF. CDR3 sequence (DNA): TGTGCCAGCAGCCCCCCGGGATCAAGGGACACTGAAGCTTTCTTT.

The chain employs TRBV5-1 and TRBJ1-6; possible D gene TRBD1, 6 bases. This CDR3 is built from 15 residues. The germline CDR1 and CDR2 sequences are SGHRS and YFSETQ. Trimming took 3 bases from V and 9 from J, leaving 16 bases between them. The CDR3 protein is CASSSDRSIASPLHF. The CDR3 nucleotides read TGCGCCAGCAGCTCGGACAGATCCATCGCTTCACCCCTCCACTTT.

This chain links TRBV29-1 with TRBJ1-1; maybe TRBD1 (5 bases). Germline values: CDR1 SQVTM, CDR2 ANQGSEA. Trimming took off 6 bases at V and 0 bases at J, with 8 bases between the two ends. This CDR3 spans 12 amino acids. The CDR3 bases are TGCAGCGTGGGACTGATGAACACTGAAGCTTTCTTT. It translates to CSVGLMNTEAFF.

CDR3 in amino acids: CASSFHRGGTGELFF. The CDR3 DNA follows: TGCGCCAGCAGCTTCCACAGGGGAGGCACCGGGGAGCTGTTTTTT. The V and J genes are TRBV5-1 and TRBJ2-2; TRBD1 is a possible D gene (7 bases). V was shortened by 2 bases and J by 4 bases, with 12 bases between the two germline ends. The germline gives CDR1 SGHRS, CDR2 YFSETQ. This CDR3 has 15 residues.

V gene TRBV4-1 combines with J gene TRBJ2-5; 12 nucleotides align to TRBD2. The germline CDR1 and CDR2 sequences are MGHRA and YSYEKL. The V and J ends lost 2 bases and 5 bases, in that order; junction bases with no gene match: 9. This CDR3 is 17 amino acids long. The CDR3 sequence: CASSQTSGRTPQETQYF. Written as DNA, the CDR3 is TGCGCCAGCAGCCAAACTAGCGGGAGGACACCTCAGGAGACCCAGTACTTC.

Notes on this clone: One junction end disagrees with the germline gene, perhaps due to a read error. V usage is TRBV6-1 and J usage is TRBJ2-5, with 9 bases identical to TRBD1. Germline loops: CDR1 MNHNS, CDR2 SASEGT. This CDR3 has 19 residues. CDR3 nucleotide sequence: TGTGCCAGCAGTGCCGGGACAGGGAGAGGTGGACCGGCGGGAGAGACTCAGTACTTC. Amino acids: CASSAGTGRGGPAGETQYF.

The DNA of the CDR3 is TGTGCCAGCAGTTCCTTATCGACAGGGACGACAGAGACCCAGTACTTC. Residues: CASSSLSTGTTETQYF. The gene calls are TRBV27 and TRBJ2-5, with 7 nucleotides matching TRBD1. Germline V gene sequence: CDR1 MNHEY, CDR2 SMNVEV (reference sequence). V was pared by 4 bases and J by 4 bases, with 12 bases of the junction left unmatched. The CDR3 length is 16 residues.

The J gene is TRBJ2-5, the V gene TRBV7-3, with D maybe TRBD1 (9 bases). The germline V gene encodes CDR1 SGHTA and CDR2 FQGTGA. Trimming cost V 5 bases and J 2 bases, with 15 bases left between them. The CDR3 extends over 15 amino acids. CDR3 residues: CASSRGGTGQETQYF. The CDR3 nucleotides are TGTGCCAGCAGCCGCGGGGGGACAGGGCAAGAGACCCAGTACTTC.

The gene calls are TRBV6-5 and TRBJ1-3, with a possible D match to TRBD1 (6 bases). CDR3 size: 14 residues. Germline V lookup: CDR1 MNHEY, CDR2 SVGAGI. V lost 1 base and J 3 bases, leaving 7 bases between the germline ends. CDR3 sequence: CASSYLQGGNTIYF. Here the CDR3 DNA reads TGTGCCAGCAGTTACTTACAGGGTGGAAACACCATATATTTT.

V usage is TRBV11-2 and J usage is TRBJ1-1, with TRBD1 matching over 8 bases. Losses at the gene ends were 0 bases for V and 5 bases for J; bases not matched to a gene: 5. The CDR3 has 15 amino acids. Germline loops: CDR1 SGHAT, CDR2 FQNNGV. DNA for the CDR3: TGTGCCAGCAGCTTAGACCAGGGGGCGCGTACTGAAGCTTTCTTT. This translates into CASSLDQGARTEAFF.

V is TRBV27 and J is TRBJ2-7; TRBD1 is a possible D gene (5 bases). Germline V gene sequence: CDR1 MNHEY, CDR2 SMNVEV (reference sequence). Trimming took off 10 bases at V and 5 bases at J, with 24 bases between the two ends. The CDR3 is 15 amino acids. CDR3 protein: CATRIGQGPLDEQYF. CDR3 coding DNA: TGTGCCACCCGGATCGGGCAGGGCCCTTTGGACGAGCAGTACTTC.

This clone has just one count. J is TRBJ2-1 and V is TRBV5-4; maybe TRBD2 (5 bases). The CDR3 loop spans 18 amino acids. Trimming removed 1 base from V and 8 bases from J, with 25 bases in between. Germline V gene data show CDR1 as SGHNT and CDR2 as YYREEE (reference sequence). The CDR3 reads CASSLNAITRWERDEQFF. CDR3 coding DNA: TGTGCCAGCAGCTTGAACGCGATAACTAGATGGGAAAGGGATGAGCAGTTCTTC.

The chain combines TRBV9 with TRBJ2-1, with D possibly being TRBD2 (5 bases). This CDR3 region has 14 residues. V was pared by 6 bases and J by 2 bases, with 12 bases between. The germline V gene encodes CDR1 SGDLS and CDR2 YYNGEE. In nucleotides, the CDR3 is TGTGCCAGCACTCTAAGCGGAGCCTACAATGAGCAGTTCTTC. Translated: CASTLSGAYNEQFF.

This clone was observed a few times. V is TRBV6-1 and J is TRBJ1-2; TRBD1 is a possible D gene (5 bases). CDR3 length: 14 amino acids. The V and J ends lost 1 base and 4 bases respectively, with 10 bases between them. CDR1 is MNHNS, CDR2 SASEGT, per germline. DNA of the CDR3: TGTGCCAGCAGTGAAGGGGCAGGGATCTATGGCTACACCTTC. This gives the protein CASSEGAGIYGYTF.

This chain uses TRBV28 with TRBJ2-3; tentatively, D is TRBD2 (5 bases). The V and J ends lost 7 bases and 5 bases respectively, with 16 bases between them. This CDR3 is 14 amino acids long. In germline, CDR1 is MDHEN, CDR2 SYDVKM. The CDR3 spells CASTLGGPLDTQYF. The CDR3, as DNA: TGTGCCAGCACCCTTGGCGGGCCCCTAGATACGCAGTATTTT.

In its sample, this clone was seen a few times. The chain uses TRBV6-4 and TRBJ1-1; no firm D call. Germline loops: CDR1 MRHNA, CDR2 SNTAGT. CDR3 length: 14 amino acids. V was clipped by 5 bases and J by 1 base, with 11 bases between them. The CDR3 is CASSPSTANTEAFF. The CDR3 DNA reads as TGTGCCAGCAGTCCCTCGACTGCGAACACTGAAGCTTTCTTT.

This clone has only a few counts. The CDR3 protein is CSAKTSGRYEQYF. In nucleotides, the CDR3 is TGCAGCGCCAAGACTAGCGGGAGATACGAGCAGTACTTC. The chain recombines TRBV29-1 with TRBJ2-7; 12 bases are shared with TRBD2. The CDR3 length is 13 residues. With 7 bases clipped from V and 4 bases from J, the junction kept 5 bases outside the gene matches. Germline V gene sequence: CDR1 SQVTM, CDR2 ANQGSEA.

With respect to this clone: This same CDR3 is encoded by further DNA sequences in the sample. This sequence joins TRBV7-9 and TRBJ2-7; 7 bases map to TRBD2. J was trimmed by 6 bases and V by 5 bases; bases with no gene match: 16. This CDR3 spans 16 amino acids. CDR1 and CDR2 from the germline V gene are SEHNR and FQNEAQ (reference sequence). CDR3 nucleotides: TGTGCCAGCAGCCTATTGAAGGGAGGGAGTTTAGCCGAGCAGTACTTC. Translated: CASSLLKGGSLAEQYF.

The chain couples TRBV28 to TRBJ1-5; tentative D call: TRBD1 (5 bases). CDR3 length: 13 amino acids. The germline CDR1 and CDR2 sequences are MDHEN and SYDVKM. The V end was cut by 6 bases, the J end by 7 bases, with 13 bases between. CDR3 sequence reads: CASSPDWGQPQHF. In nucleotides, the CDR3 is TGTGCCAGCAGCCCAGACTGGGGCCAGCCCCAGCATTTT.

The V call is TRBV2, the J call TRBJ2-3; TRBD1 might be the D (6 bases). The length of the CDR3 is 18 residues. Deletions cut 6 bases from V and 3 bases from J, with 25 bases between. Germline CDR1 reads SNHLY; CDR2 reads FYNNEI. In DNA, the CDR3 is TGTGCCAGCAGGGCCCCCACCCGGACAGCGAGGAAAACAGATACGCAGTATTTT. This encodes CASRAPTRTARKTDTQYF.

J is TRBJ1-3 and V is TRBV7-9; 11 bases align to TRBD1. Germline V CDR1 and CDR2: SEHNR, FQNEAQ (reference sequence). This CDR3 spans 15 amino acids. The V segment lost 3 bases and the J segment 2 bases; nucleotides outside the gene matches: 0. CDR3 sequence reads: CASSLGQGAGNTIYF. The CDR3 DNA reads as TGTGCCAGCAGCTTGGGACAGGGGGCTGGAAACACCATATATTTT.

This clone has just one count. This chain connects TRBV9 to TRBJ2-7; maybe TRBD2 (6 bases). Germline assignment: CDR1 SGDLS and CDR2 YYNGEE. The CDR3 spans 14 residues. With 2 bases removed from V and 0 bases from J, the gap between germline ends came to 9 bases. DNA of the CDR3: TGTGCCAGCAGCGTGCGGGGATTCTCCTACGAGCAGTACTTC. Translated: CASSVRGFSYEQYF.